The clone carrying this T cell receptor beta chain counts as medium-sized by frequency. The antigen is unknown. The source of the sample is a study of T cell clusters in autoimmune cytopenias. TRB was amplified from 250 ng of peripheral blood genomic DNA per sample. Germline V gene lookup returns CDR1 SQVTM and CDR2 ANQGSEA. CDR3 size: 12 residues. Notes on the study in general: Physiological T cell clusters of healthy donors were apparently absent in primary autoimmune cytopenia patients. TRB repertoire shifts in secondary cytopenia and chronic lymphocytic leukemia mostly reflected lymphoma, not autoimmunity. Exclusive TRB clusters were almost three-fold more numerous in healthy donors than in active autoimmune hepatitis. No experiment has yet validated the function of the T cell clusters defined in silico.

Multiplex touch-down PCR amplified TRB using TRB-A and TRB-B pools in one tube. TCRdb processed the multiplex PCR reads again and assigns one entry to each CDR3 protein, with no DNA. This table lists about 7,200 distinct CDR3 sequences. V and J are TRBV29-1 and TRBJ1-2; without DNA, the TCRdb call of TRBD1 cannot be checked. This receptor was obtained from a human donor with an autoimmune cytopenia or autoimmune hepatitis (not recorded which). The source material was peripheral blood. CDR3 protein: CSVGQGGYGYTF.